This TCR beta chain originates from a study of blood T cell repertoires in COVID-19. The wider study: Sample material is recorded as cDNA or gDNA derived from T cells, B-cell-depleted T cells, or PBMCs.

Original processing notes: Cell counts per sample came from amplifying reference gene primers. TCRdb's table, derived via immunoSEQ multiplex PCR, lists solely in-frame clones and lacks some. Clone size and the V and J calls come from that table; the DNA yielded D and trimming. The sample lists about 360,000 clones, around 80% occurring once. With 3 bases clipped from V and 3 bases from J, the junction kept 14 bases outside the gene matches. The CDR3 loop spans 16 amino acids. Germline loops: CDR1 DFQATT, CDR2 SNEGSKA (reference sequence). The sequence was obtained from a young man with active or convalescent COVID-19. This chain uses TRBV20-1 with TRBJ2-7; 7 nucleotides match TRBD1. Sequencing was carried out using peripheral blood. This chain's CDR3 is CSASDRPPRGNYEQYF. The CDR3 DNA sequence: TGCAGTGCTAGTGATCGACCTCCCAGGGGGAACTACGAGCAGTACTTC.